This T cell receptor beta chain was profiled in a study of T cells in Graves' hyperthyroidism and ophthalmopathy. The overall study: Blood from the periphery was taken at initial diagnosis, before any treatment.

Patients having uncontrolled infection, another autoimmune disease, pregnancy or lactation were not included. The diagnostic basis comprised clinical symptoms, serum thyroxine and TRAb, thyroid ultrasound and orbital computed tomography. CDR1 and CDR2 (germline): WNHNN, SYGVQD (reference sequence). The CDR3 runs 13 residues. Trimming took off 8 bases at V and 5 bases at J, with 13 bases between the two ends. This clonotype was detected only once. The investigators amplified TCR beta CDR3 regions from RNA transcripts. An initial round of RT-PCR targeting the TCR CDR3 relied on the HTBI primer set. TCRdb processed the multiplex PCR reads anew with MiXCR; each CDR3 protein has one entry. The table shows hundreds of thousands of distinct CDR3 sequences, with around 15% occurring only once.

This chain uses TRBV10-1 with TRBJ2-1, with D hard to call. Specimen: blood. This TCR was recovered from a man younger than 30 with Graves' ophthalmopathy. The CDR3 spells CASSGIQHNEQFF. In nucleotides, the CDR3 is TGCGCCAGCTCAGGTATCCAACACAATGAGCAGTTCTTC.